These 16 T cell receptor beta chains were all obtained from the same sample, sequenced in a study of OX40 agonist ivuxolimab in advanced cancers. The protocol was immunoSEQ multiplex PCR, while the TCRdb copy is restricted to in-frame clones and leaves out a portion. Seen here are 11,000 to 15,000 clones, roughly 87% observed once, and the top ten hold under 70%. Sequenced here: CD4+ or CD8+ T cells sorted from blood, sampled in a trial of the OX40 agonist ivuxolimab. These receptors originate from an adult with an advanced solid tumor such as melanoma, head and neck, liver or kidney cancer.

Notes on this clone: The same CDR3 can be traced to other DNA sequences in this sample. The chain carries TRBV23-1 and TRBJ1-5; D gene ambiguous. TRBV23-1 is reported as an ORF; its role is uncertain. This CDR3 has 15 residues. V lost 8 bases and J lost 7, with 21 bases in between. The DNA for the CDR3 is TGCGCCAGCCCATCCGGACCGCCGCAAGGACAGCCCCAGCATTTT. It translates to CASPSGPPQGQPQHF.

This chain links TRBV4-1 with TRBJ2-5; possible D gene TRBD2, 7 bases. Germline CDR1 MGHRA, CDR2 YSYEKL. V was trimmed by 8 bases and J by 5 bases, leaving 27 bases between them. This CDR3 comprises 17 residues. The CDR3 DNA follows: TGCGCCAGCGCCCCCATGGGCGGGAGCAGGGGTTGGGAGACCCAGTACTTC. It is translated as CASAPMGGSRGWETQYF.

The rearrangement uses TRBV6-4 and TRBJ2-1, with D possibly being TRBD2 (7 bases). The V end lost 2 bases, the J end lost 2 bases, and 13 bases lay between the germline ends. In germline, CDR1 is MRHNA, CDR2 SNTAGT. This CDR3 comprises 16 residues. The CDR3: CASSDGGGGAYNEQFF. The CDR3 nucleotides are TGTGCCAGCAGTGACGGGGGCGGGGGAGCCTACAATGAGCAGTTCTTC.

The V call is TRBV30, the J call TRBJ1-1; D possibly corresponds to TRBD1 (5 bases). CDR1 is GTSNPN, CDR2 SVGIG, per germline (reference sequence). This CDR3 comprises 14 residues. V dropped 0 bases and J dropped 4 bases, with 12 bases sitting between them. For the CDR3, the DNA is TGTGCCTGGAGTGTGGGTAGGGGCGGCACTGAAGCTTTCTTT. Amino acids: CAWSVGRGGTEAFF.

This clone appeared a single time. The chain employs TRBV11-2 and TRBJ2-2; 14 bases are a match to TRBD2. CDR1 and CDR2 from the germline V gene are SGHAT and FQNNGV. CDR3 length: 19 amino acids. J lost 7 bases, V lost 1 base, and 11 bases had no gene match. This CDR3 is CASSLGGTSGSGIHGELFF. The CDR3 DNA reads TGTGCCAGCAGCTTAGGCGGGACTAGCGGGAGTGGGATTCACGGGGAGCTGTTTTTT.

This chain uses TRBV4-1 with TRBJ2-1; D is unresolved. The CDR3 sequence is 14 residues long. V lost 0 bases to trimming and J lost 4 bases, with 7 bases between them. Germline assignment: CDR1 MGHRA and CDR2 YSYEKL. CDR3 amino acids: CASSQEDIYNEQFF. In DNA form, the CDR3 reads TGCGCCAGCAGCCAAGAAGATATTTACAATGAGCAGTTCTTC.

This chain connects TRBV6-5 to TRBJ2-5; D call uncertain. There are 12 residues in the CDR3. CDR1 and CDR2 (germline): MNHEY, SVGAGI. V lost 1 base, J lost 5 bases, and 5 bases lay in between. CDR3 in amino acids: CASSYFGETQYF. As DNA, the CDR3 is TGTGCCAGCAGTTACTTTGGGGAGACCCAGTACTTC.

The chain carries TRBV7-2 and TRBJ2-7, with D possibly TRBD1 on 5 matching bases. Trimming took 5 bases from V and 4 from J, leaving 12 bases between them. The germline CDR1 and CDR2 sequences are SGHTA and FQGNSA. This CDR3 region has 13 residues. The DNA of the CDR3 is TGTGCCAGCAGCCCCAGTAGGGGTTACGAGCAGTACTTC. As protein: CASSPSRGYEQYF.

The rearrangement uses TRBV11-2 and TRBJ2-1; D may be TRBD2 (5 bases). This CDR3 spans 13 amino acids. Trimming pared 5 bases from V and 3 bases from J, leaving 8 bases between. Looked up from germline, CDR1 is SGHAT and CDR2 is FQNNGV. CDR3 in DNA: TGTGCCAGCAGCGTGGACTTCTACAATGAGCAGTTCTTC. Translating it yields CASSVDFYNEQFF.

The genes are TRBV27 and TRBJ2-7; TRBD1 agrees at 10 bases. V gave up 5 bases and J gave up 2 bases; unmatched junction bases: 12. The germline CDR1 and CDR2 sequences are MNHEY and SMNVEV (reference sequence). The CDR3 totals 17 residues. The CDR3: CASSPRTGQGIAYEQYF. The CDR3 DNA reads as TGTGCCAGCAGTCCCCGGACGGGACAGGGGATCGCCTACGAGCAGTACTTC.

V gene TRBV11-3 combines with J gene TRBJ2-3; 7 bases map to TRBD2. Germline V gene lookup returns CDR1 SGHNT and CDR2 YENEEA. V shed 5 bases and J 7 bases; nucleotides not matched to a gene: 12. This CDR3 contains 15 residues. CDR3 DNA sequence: TGTGCCAGCAGCCCGGCTGGCGGGGGAGGCAATACGCAGTATTTT. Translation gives CASSPAGGGGNTQYF. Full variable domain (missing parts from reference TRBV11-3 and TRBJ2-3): EAGVVQSPRYKIIEKKQPVAFWCNPISGHNTLYWYLQNLGQGPELLIRYENEEAVDDSQLPKDRFSAERLKGVDSTLKIQPAELGDSAVYLCASSPAGGGGNTQYFGPGTRLTVL.

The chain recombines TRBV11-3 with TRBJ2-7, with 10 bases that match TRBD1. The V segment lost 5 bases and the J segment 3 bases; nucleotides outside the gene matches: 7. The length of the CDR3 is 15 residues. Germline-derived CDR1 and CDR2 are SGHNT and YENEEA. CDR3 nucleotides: TGTGCCAGCAGCCAGCTGGACAGGGGGAACTACGAGCAGTACTTC. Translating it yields CASSQLDRGNYEQYF.

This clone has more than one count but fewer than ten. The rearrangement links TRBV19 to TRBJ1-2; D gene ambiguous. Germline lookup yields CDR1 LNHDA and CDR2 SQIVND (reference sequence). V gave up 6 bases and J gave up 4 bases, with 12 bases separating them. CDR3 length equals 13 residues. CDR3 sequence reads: CASRERERYGYTF. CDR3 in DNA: TGTGCCAGTAGGGAGCGAGAACGCTATGGCTACACCTTC.

CDR3 in DNA: TGTGCCAGCAGCCCGGGGGACGGCTTGAACTCTGGAAACACCATATATTTT. Translating gives CASSPGDGLNSGNTIYF. The chain has TRBV9 and TRBJ1-3, with D perhaps TRBD1 (5 bases). The V end lost 4 bases, the J end lost 0 bases, and 17 bases lay between the germline ends. This CDR3 region has 17 residues. The V gene's germline CDR1 is SGDLS and CDR2 YYNGEE.

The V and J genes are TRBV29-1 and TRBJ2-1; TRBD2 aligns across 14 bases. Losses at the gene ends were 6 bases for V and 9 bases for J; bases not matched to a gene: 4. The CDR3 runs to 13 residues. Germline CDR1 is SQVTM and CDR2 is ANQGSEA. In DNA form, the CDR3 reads TGCAGCGTGGGACTAGCGGGAGTTGGTGAGCAGTTCTTC. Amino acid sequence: CSVGLAGVGEQFF.

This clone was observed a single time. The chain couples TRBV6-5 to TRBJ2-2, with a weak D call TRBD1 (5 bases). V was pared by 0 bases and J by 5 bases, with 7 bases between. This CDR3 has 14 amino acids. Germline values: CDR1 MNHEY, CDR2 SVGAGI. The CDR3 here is CASSYSPGTGELFF. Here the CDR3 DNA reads TGTGCCAGCAGTTACTCTCCAGGGACCGGGGAGCTGTTTTTT.